This T cell receptor (beta chain) appears in the sequencing data of a study of blood T cell repertoires in COVID-19. Across the whole study: Specimens from acute and convalescent COVID-19 originated in the United States, Italy and Spain.

The germline gives CDR1 LGHDT, CDR2 YNNKEL (reference sequence). Trimming pared 0 bases from V and 7 bases from J, leaving 9 bases between. The CDR3 spans 13 residues. Here immunoSEQ multiplex PCR was the method, and the copy in TCRdb shows in-frame clones only, minus some. The table lists about 120,000 clones, around nine tenths of them singletons, with 2% to 2.5% in the top ten. The genes are TRBV3-1 (or the pseudogene TRBV3-2) and TRBJ1-2, with D perhaps TRBD1 (5 bases). The specimen was peripheral blood. The receptor's source is a woman aged 50 to 60 with acute or convalescent COVID-19. Here the CDR3 reads CASSQESGRGYTF. CDR3 nucleotide sequence: TGTGCCAGCAGCCAAGAATCAGGGCGTGGCTACACCTTC.